This is a list of T cell receptor beta chains from one sample in a study of cytomegalovirus exposure and HLA in healthy donors. Produced via immunoSEQ multiplex PCR; TCRdb's table is partial and in-frame only. The sample holds over 95,000 clones, 70% to 80% seen once. Specimen: PBMCs. The receptors were gathered from a woman aged 40 to 55 in good health and CMV-seropositive. CDR3s include the opening cysteine and the closing phenylalanine or tryptophan. Fields, in order: clone size, V gene, J gene, D gene, CDR3 protein, CDR3 DNA. A D gene is named only where the DNA matches it firmly. The size field is filled for only some rows; it gives once, few, many or a size class.

once,TRBV4-1,TRBJ1-5,.,CASSQVGGGPLGPQHF,TGCGCCAGCAGCCAAGTCGGGGGTGGGCCCCTGGGGCCCCAGCATTTT
.,TRBV19,TRBJ2-7,TRBD1,CASSITGTAYEQYF,TGTGCCAGTAGCATTACCGGGACAGCCTACGAGCAGTACTTC
few,TRBV6-1,TRBJ2-6,.,CASSGQSSGANVLTF,TGTGCCAGCAGTGGACAGAGCTCTGGGGCCAACGTCCTGACTTTC
.,TRBV6-6,TRBJ1-2,TRBD1,CAGTPGDSHYGYTF,TGTGCCGGCACCCCAGGGGACAGCCACTATGGCTACACCTTC
few,TRBV6-1,TRBJ1-2,.,CATVSGGYTF,TGTGCCACCGTCTCCGGGGGCTACACCTTC
.,TRBV2,TRBJ1-2,TRBD1,CASSWTGRTYGYTF,TGTGCCAGCAGTTGGACAGGCCGAACCTATGGCTACACCTTC
.,TRBV7-2,TRBJ2-7,TRBD1,CASSLKPTGAFYEQYF,TGTGCCAGCAGCTTAAAGCCGACAGGGGCGTTCTACGAGCAGTACTTC
few,TRBV2,TRBJ2-2,TRBD2,CASSPGLLPAFGELFF,TGTGCCAGCAGTCCGGGACTACTTCCCGCTTTCGGGGAGCTGTTTTTT
.,TRBV27,TRBJ1-6,TRBD1,CASSLRRTGSNSPLHF,TGTGCCAGCAGTTTAAGGAGGACAGGGTCGAATTCACCCCTCCACTTT
.,TRBV7-8,TRBJ2-7,TRBD1,CASTDIGTVYEQYF,TGTGCCAGCACCGACATTGGGACAGTCTACGAGCAGTACTTC
.,TRBV5-4,TRBJ2-5,TRBD2,CASSLEGLAQETQYF,TGTGCCAGCAGCTTGGAAGGACTAGCACAAGAGACCCAGTACTTC
few,TRBV7-9,TRBJ1-1,.,CASSLVLMQGPEAFF,TGTGCCAGCAGCTTAGTTCTGATGCAGGGCCCTGAAGCTTTCTTT
few,TRBV4-2,TRBJ1-4,.,CASSQDVADSNEKLFF,TGTGCCAGCAGCCAAGATGTGGCGGACTCTAATGAAAAACTGTTTTTT
.,TRBV5-1,TRBJ2-5,TRBD2,CASSHGLAGGEETQYF,TGCGCCAGCAGCCACGGACTAGCGGGGGGCGAGGAGACCCAGTACTTC
few,TRBV2,TRBJ1-1,TRBD1,CANGQALNTEAFF,TGTGCCAACGGACAGGCGCTAAACACTGAAGCTTTCTTT
once,TRBV2,TRBJ1-1,.,CASSETVGGTSYTEAFF,TGTGCCAGCAGTGAAACCGTGGGGGGGACGAGTTACACTGAAGCTTTCTTT
few,TRBV30,TRBJ1-3,.,CAWGAGGSGNTIYF,TGTGCCTGGGGGGCGGGGGGCTCTGGAAACACCATATATTTT
few,TRBV30,TRBJ1-4,.,CACPDPGTNEKLFF,TGTGCCTGCCCCGACCCAGGGACTAATGAAAAACTGTTTTTT
.,TRBV9,TRBJ2-7,.,CASSVGVADYEQYF,TGTGCCAGCAGCGTAGGGGTAGCGGACTACGAGCAGTACTTC
.,TRBV10-1,TRBJ1-2,TRBD1,CASTLEDRWGFGYGYTF,TGCGCCAGCACCCTCGAGGACAGGTGGGGATTTGGGTATGGCTACACCTTC
.,TRBV6-1,TRBJ1-5,.,CASSPGGFKGQPQHF,TGTGCCAGCAGTCCGGGAGGATTCAAGGGTCAGCCCCAGCATTTT
.,TRBV25-1,TRBJ1-1,TRBD1,CASSEVGQGAEAFF,TGTGCCAGCAGTGAAGTCGGACAGGGCGCTGAAGCTTTCTTT
few,TRBV5-1,TRBJ2-7,.,CASSFRPGSYEQYF,TGCGCCAGCAGCTTTCGACCCGGGTCCTACGAGCAGTACTTC
few,TRBV7-2,TRBJ2-1,TRBD2,CASSSRRGGQYNEQFF,TGTGCCAGCAGCTCTAGACGCGGGGGGCAATACAATGAGCAGTTCTTC
once,TRBV7-6,TRBJ1-1,TRBD1,CASRPLTGANTEAFF,TGTGCCAGCAGACCCTTGACAGGGGCGAACACTGAAGCTTTCTTT
.,TRBV6-5,TRBJ1-2,TRBD1,CASSRQGADYTF,TGTGCCAGCAGCAGACAGGGGGCCGACTACACCTTC
.,TRBV5-1,TRBJ2-3,.,CASSLEQDGDTQYF,TGCGCCAGCAGCTTGGAACAGGATGGAGATACGCAGTATTTT
.,TRBV2,TRBJ2-3,.,CASSLRAFSTDTQYF,TGTGCCAGCAGTTTGAGGGCCTTTAGCACAGATACGCAGTATTTT
.,TRBV6-5,TRBJ2-3,.,CASSYSRVGVGDTQYF,TGTGCCAGCAGTTACTCGCGGGTTGGAGTAGGGGATACGCAGTATTTT
few,TRBV30,TRBJ2-7,TRBD2,CAWSGGTSTEQYF,TGTGCCTGGAGTGGCGGGACTAGTACCGAGCAGTACTTC
.,TRBV15,TRBJ2-1,.,CATSPPPPGRSLFF,TGTGCCACCAGCCCCCCACCTCCAGGCAGGTCCCTGTTCTTC
.,TRBV5-1,TRBJ1-1,.,CASSSLSRGATEAFF,TGCGCCAGCAGCTCACTAAGCCGGGGTGCCACTGAAGCTTTCTTT
.,TRBV2,TRBJ2-5,TRBD2,CASSVGLAGGQETQYF,TGTGCCAGCAGTGTGGGACTAGCGGGGGGACAAGAGACCCAGTACTTC
.,TRBV19,TRBJ1-2,.,CASRILENRHYGYTF,TGTGCCAGTAGGATCCTGGAGAACAGGCACTATGGCTACACCTTC
.,TRBV5-1,TRBJ2-5,.,CASSLDPQGGGETQYF,TGCGCCAGCAGCTTGGACCCGCAGGGCGGTGGGGAGACCCAGTACTTC
.,TRBV6-1,TRBJ1-6,.,CASRAQPTPLHF,TGTGCCAGCAGGGCCCAACCGACACCCCTCCACTTT
few,TRBV4-1,TRBJ1-4,.,CASSQAGRGGEKLFF,TGCGCCAGCAGCCAAGCGGGCAGGGGTGGGGAAAAACTGTTTTTT
.,TRBV30,TRBJ1-1,.,CAYETGTGDTEAFF,TGTGCCTACGAAACCGGGACTGGTGACACTGAAGCTTTCTTT
.,TRBV30,TRBJ1-5,.,CAWSLEGYQPQHF,TGTGCCTGGAGTCTAGAGGGTTATCAGCCCCAGCATTTT
.,TRBV5-1,TRBJ1-2,.,CASSLTSTGPYTF,TGCGCCAGCAGCTTAACCTCAACAGGACCCTACACCTTC
.,TRBV4-2,TRBJ1-1,TRBD1,CASSQAKQGARTEAFF,TGTGCCAGCAGCCAAGCGAAACAGGGGGCGCGGACTGAAGCTTTCTTT
.,TRBV29-1,TRBJ2-2,TRBD2,CSGAGLAGNTGELFF,TGCAGCGGGGCCGGACTAGCGGGGAACACCGGGGAGCTGTTTTTT
.,TRBV6-5,TRBJ1-6,TRBD1,CASSWAQGGSPLHF,TGTGCCAGCAGTTGGGCCCAGGGGGGTTCACCCCTCCACTTT
once,TRBV7-2,TRBJ2-3,.,CASSLAAAADTQYF,TGTGCCAGCAGCTTAGCGGCGGCAGCCGATACGCAGTATTTT
.,TRBV5-1,TRBJ1-5,TRBD1,CASSLGTGTGNQPQHF,TGCGCCAGCAGCTTAGGGACAGGGACGGGCAATCAGCCCCAGCATTTT
.,TRBV19,TRBJ1-5,.,CASSIGFGRADQPQHF,TGTGCCAGTAGTATAGGTTTCGGCAGGGCGGATCAGCCCCAGCATTTT
.,TRBV9,TRBJ2-1,TRBD2,CASGPPSGVNEQFF,TGTGCCAGCGGCCCCCCTAGCGGGGTTAATGAGCAGTTCTTC
.,TRBV7-9,TRBJ2-5,TRBD2,CASSLGSLAGQETQYF,TGTGCCAGCAGCTTAGGTTCCCTAGCGGGGCAAGAGACCCAGTACTTC
.,TRBV28,TRBJ1-1,TRBD1,CASSPGQGWTEAFF,TGTGCCAGCAGTCCGGGACAGGGGTGGACTGAAGCTTTCTTT
few,TRBV6-5,TRBJ1-6,TRBD1,CASMTGEYSPLHF,TGTGCCAGCATGACAGGGGAGTATTCACCCCTCCACTTT
few,TRBV5-1,TRBJ1-1,.,CASSWGPTENTEAFF,TGCGCCAGCAGCTGGGGCCCGACTGAGAACACTGAAGCTTTCTTT
.,TRBV5-1,TRBJ1-2,.,CASSLDQGGGYTF,TGCGCCAGCAGCTTGGACCAGGGAGGGGGCTACACCTTC
.,TRBV11-2,TRBJ1-1,.,CASILRAPWEENTEAFF,TGTGCCAGCATCCTAAGAGCCCCCTGGGAGGAGAACACTGAAGCTTTCTTT
.,TRBV6-5,TRBJ1-5,.,CASAPASSNQPQHF,TGTGCCAGCGCGCCAGCGTCTAGCAATCAGCCCCAGCATTTT
.,TRBV5-5,TRBJ1-1,.,CASSLPAQALEAFF,TGTGCCAGCAGCTTGCCGGCCCAGGCCCTTGAAGCTTTCTTT
.,TRBV5-1,TRBJ2-5,TRBD2,CASSSFASGGAPYF,TGCGCCAGCAGCTCCTTTGCCAGCGGGGGGGCCCCGTACTTC